One and the same sample provided the 5 T cell receptor beta chains below, sequenced in a study of response to subunit inactivated influenza vaccine. Each CDR3 protein gets one entry after TCRdb re-called the RT-PCR reads with MiXCR. The sample lists around 580,000 distinct CDR3 sequences, about an eighth occurring once. Sequences were derived from PBMCs from blood, sampled on the day of vaccination. The receptors come from a man aged 45 to 65 who received an inactivated influenza vaccine.

This clonotype was recorded at least ten times. V is TRBV4-1 and J is TRBJ2-1; 9 bases line up with TRBD2. The CDR3 has 18 amino acids. V lost 2 bases to trimming and J lost 2 bases; unmatched junction nucleotides: 10. From germline, CDR1 is MGHRA and CDR2 YSYEKL. The CDR3, as DNA: TGCGCCAGCAGCCAACCAAGTTTAGCGGGAGTCACCTACAATGAGCAGTTCTTC. Amino acids: CASSQPSLAGVTYNEQFF.

This clonotype was counted many times. The rearrangement joins TRBV20-1 to TRBJ2-1, with 7 bases matching TRBD2. After removal of 6 bases from V and 4 bases from J, the junction contained 9 bases not matched to a gene. The CDR3 runs 14 residues. Looked up from germline, CDR1 is DFQATT and CDR2 is SNEGSKA (reference sequence). In DNA, the CDR3 is TGCAGTGCCCCCCAGGGAGGGCTTTACAATGAGCAGTTCTTC. This translates into CSAPQGGLYNEQFF.

The chain couples TRBV10-3 to TRBJ1-1, with D unclear. This CDR3 is built from 14 residues. Germline V lookup: CDR1 ENHRY, CDR2 SYGVKD. V lost 0 bases and J lost 8, with 13 bases in between. CDR3 sequence (DNA): TGTGCCATCAGTGAGTCGAATGTACACTCGGAAGCTTTCTTT. This gives the protein CAISESNVHSEAFF.

The chain employs TRBV20-1 and TRBJ2-6, with unresolved D. Looked up from germline, CDR1 is DFQATT and CDR2 is SNEGSKA (reference sequence). The CDR3 extends over 15 amino acids. Trimming shortened V by 4 bases and J by 0 bases, and 10 bases separated the two germline ends. The CDR3 nucleotides read TGCAGTGCTATCGGCGGCTACTCTGGGGCCAACGTCCTGACTTTC. Amino acids: CSAIGGYSGANVLTF.

The J gene is TRBJ1-2, the V gene TRBV28; D gene uncertain. Germline V gene data show CDR1 as MDHEN and CDR2 as SYDVKM. The ends were cut back, 5 bases at V and 10 bases at J, with 11 bases in the middle. This CDR3 region has 11 residues. The CDR3: CASSVGPDYTF. The CDR3 DNA follows: TGTGCCAGCAGTGTAGGACCGGACTACACCTTC.